This TCR beta chain was recorded in a study of blood T cell repertoires in COVID-19. Study-level information: Acute-phase and convalescent COVID-19 samples originated in the United States, Italy and Spain. PBMCs, B-cell-depleted T cells, or T cells were the source of the cDNA or gDNA that made up the material.

This clone was seen more than once but under ten times. Clones were read by immunoSEQ multiplex PCR, and TCRdb kept only the in-frame ones, dropping some. This sample has a few hundred thousand clones, with 80% to 90% found just once. This CDR3 contains 15 residues. Trimming cost V 0 bases and J 4 bases, with 10 bases left between them. Germline loops: CDR1 KGHDR, CDR2 SFDVKD. Material: peripheral blood. The TCR originated in a woman in her fifties or sixties with acute or convalescent COVID-19. The V call is TRBV24-1, the J call TRBJ2-3; tentatively, D is TRBD1 (7 bases). The CDR3 region is CATSDLQGGPDTQYF. CDR3 in DNA: TGTGCCACCAGTGATTTGCAGGGGGGCCCAGATACGCAGTATTTT.